Only a few counts were recorded for the clone carrying this T cell receptor (beta chain). It was with a sample-barcoded 5' primer and a J-beta primer mix that a second PCR of about 6 to 12 cycles was run. TCRdb called the 5' RACE reads again in MiXCR, with one record for every CDR3 protein. This sample carries hundreds of thousands of distinct CDR3 sequences, 25% to 35% of them seen once, and the ten largest clones take 3.6%. This sample is part of a study of blood T cells in healthy people across ages. Germline lookup yields CDR1 LGHDT and CDR2 YNNKEL (reference sequence). The CDR3 is 13 residues long. Trimming took 4 bases from V and 11 from J, leaving 17 bases between them. These data were also reused for a study on T cells of mothers and their children.

This TCR was sampled from a boy between 2 and 15 years old in good health. The chain combines TRBV3-1 with TRBJ2-5; the D gene is possibly TRBD1 (5 bases). Input material: blood. This CDR3 reads CASSRAGETVQYF. CDR3 nucleotide sequence: TGTGCCAGCAGCCGAGCAGGCGAGACAGTACAGTACTTC.